A selection of T cell receptor beta chains follows, all from one sample in a study of shared clonotypes between healthy human individuals. Here immunoSEQ multiplex PCR was the method, and the copy in TCRdb shows in-frame clones only, minus some. Among more than 1.2 million clones listed, less than 99% were seen once. Sequencing was done on a sample of naive CD4+ T cells sorted from blood. These receptors all stem from a man in his thirties or forties in good health. The CDR3 runs from the conserved cysteine through the conserved F or W. The D gene is left open where the match is weak. Clone size appears in some rows only: once, few, many, or a class for an expanded clone.

V	J	size	D	DNA	CDR3
TRBV20-1	TRBJ2-1	once	NA	TGCAGTGCTGCCCTCGGGACACATTTCTTC	CSAALGTHFF
TRBV5-4	TRBJ1-1	NA	TRBD1	TGTGCCAGCAGCTTGAGCGGGACAGGGGGCAACACTGAAGCTTTCTTT	CASSLSGTGGNTEAFF
TRBV28	TRBJ2-4	NA	NA	TGTGCCAGTTTCCCCACAGACACCATCCTAGCCAAAAACATTCAGTACTTC	CASFPTDTILAKNIQYF
TRBV7-2	TRBJ2-2	NA	NA	TGTGCCAGCAGCTTAGCCTCCACCGGGGAGCTGTTTTTT	CASSLASTGELFF
TRBV18	TRBJ1-2	NA	TRBD1	TGTGCCAGCTCACTGTCCGGACAGGCCTACTATGGCTACACCTTC	CASSLSGQAYYGYTF
TRBV7-2	TRBJ1-1	NA	NA	TGTGCCAGCAGCCCCCTGGGTCAGGGTAAAGCTTTCTTT	CASSPLGQGKAFF
TRBV18	TRBJ1-3	NA	TRBD1	TGTGCCAGCTCACGACTGGACAGGGAGGGCACCATATATTTT	CASSRLDREGTIYF
TRBV28	TRBJ2-7	NA	NA	TGTGCCAGCAGCGATACCGGGACACCAGCCTACGAGCAGTACTTC	CASSDTGTPAYEQYF
TRBV28	TRBJ2-1	NA	TRBD1	TGTGCCAGCAGAACCGGACAGGGGATTGTCGATGAGCAGTTCTTC	CASRTGQGIVDEQFF
TRBV4-3	TRBJ2-3	NA	TRBD2	TGCGCCAGCAGCCAAGGTAGACTAGCGGGATCCGATACGCAGTATTTT	CASSQGRLAGSDTQYF
TRBV18	TRBJ2-7	NA	TRBD2	TGTGCCAGCTCACCACCGGGAAGCGGGAGGGTCTACGAGCAGTACTTC	CASSPPGSGRVYEQYF
TRBV5-1	TRBJ2-5	NA	NA	TGCGCCAGCAGCGGGGGACCGGTGGGGGAGACCCAGTACTTC	CASSGGPVGETQYF
TRBV10-3	TRBJ2-1	NA	TRBD2	TGTGCCATCAGTACCTCCTGGACTAGCGGTGACAATGAGCAGTTCTTC	CAISTSWTSGDNEQFF
TRBV25-1	TRBJ1-4	NA	NA	TGTGCCAGCAGTGACGTGAAGGGGCTGGATGAAAAACTGTTTTTT	CASSDVKGLDEKLFF
TRBV5-1	TRBJ1-3	NA	NA	TGCGCCAGCAGCCCACAGGAGATCTCTGGAAACACCATATATTTT	CASSPQEISGNTIYF
TRBV20-1	TRBJ2-7	NA	TRBD1	TGCAGTGCGGGGACAGCGTACGAGCAGTACTTC	CSAGTAYEQYF
TRBV29-1	TRBJ2-5	NA	NA	TGCAGCGTTGGGGGGGGCAGGGAGACCCAGTACTTC	CSVGGGRETQYF
TRBV5-1	TRBJ2-5	NA	TRBD2	TGCGCCAGCAGCTCCACTCCGGGAGCGGGGCTAGGAGAGGAGACCCAGTACTTC	CASSSTPGAGLGEETQYF
TRBV5-1	TRBJ1-5	once	NA	TGCGCCAGCAGGGAATGGGGAGGCAATCAGCCCCAGCATTTT	CASREWGGNQPQHF
TRBV18	TRBJ1-3	NA	TRBD1	TGTGCCAGCTCACCACTTGAAAGGGGGCCTGGAAACACCATATATTTT	CASSPLERGPGNTIYF
TRBV15	TRBJ1-5	once	NA	TGTGCCACCAGCAGAGCCTCTCAGCCCCAGCATTTT	CATSRASQPQHF
TRBV5-1	TRBJ2-1	NA	NA	TGCGCCAGCAGCTTCCAAGGGTATGAGCAGTTCTTC	CASSFQGYEQFF
TRBV7-8	TRBJ2-7	NA	NA	TGTGCCAGCAGCCCCTGGCGGGGAACCACCACCCACGAGCAGTACTTC	CASSPWRGTTTHEQYF
TRBV18	TRBJ1-1	NA	NA	TGTGCCAGCTCACCTGGAACTGAAGCTTTCTTT	CASSPGTEAFF
TRBV4-2	TRBJ2-3	once	TRBD1	TGTGCCAGCAGCCACCTTGAGACAGGGGTGAACGGAGATACGCAGTATTTT	CASSHLETGVNGDTQYF